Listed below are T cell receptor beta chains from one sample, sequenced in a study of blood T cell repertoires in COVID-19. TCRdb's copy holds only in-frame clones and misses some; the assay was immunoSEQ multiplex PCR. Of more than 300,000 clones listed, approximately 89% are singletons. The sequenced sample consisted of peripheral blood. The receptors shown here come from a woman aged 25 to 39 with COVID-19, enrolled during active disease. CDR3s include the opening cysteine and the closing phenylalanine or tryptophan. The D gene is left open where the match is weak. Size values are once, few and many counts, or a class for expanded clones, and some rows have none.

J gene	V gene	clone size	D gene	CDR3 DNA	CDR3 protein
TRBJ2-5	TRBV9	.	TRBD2	TGTGCCAGCAGCGTTGGGACTAGCGGGGGGTTGGGAGAGACCCAGTACTTC	CASSVGTSGGLGETQYF
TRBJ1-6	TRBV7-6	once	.	TGTGCCAGCAGCGAACAGGTGACAAATTCACCCCTCCACTTT	CASSEQVTNSPLHF
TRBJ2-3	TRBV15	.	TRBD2	TGTGCCACCAGCAGAGAAGGTAGCGGGGGGGCAACAGATACGCAGTATTTT	CATSREGSGGATDTQYF
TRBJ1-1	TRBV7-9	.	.	TGTGCCAGCAGCTCGGTGGGCAGACTAATGAACACTGAAGCTTTCTTT	CASSSVGRLMNTEAFF
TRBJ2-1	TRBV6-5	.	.	TGTGCCAGCAGTTACCGCGGATCATGGGGAAGACAGGAGCAGTTCTTC	CASSYRGSWGRQEQFF
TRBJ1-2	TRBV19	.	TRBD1	TGTGCCAGTGAGACAGGGAGGAACTATGGCTACACCTTC	CASETGRNYGYTF
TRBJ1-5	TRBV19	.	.	TGTGCCAGTGATCTTGGGGGCAACAATCAGCCCCAGCATTTT	CASDLGGNNQPQHF
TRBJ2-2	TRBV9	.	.	TGTGCCAGCAGCCCCGGGGGTGCCGGGGAGCTGTTTTTT	CASSPGGAGELFF
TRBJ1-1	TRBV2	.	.	TGTGCCAGCAGTGCGGTGGTTTGGGCTTTCTTT	CASSAVVWAFF
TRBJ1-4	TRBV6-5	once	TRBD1	TGTGCCAGCAGTTTGACAGGGTATGATGAAAAACTGTTTTTT	CASSLTGYDEKLFF
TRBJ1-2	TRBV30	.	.	TGTGCCTGGAGTTCAGGGGCTGGTAGCTATGGCTACACCTTC	CAWSSGAGSYGYTF
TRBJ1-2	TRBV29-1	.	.	TGCAGCGTTGAAGAATCAGAAGTTGCGGAAGGCTACACCTTC	CSVEESEVAEGYTF
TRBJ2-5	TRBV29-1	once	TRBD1	TGCAGCGCGCACAGGGGTACTGAGACCCAGTACTTC	CSAHRGTETQYF
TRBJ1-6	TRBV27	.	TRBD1	TGTGCCAGCAGTTTATGGGGGCCGACAGGGCCGGAGAATTCACCCCTCCACTTT	CASSLWGPTGPENSPLHF
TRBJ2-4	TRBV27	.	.	TGTGCCAGCAGTTTACGAGCCAGGGACATTCAGTACTTC	CASSLRARDIQYF
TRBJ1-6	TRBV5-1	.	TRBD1	TGCGCCAGCAGCTTGTCGACAGGGGGTGATTCACCCCTCCACTTT	CASSLSTGGDSPLHF
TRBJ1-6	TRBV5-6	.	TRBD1	TGTGCCAGCAGCTTGGTACAGGGGGCGTCCTATAATTCACCCCTCCACTTT	CASSLVQGASYNSPLHF
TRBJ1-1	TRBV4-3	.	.	TGCGCCAGCAGCCAGCAAGACATCCAGAACACTGAAGCTTTCTTT	CASSQQDIQNTEAFF
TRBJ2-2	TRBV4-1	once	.	TGCGCCAGCAGCTACCGATGGAGTGGCACCGGGGAGCTGTTTTTT	CASSYRWSGTGELFF
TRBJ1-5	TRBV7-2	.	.	TGTGCCAGCAGCCCCAGGCCGCCCGGGCCCCAGCATTTT	CASSPRPPGPQHF
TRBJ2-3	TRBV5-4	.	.	TGTGCCAGCAGCCTAGGACTGCGGTCGGATACGCAGTATTTT	CASSLGLRSDTQYF
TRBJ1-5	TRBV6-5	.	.	TGTGCCAGCAGTTACTCTTCCCGATTGCCGGAGCCCCAGCATTTT	CASSYSSRLPEPQHF
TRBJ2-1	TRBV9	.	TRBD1	TGTGCCAGCAGCGTTACAGGGGTCTTTTACAATGAGCAGTTCTTC	CASSVTGVFYNEQFF
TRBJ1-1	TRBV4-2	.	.	TGTGCCAGCAGGGGAGATACTGAAGCTTTCTTT	CASRGDTEAFF
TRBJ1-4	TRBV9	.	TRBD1	TGTGCCAGCAGCGGGACAGGGGGCGGTGAAAAACTGTTTTTT	CASSGTGGGEKLFF
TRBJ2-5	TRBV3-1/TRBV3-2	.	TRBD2	TGTGCCAGCAGTCCTAGCGGTGGTGCCGAGACCCAGTACTTC	CASSPSGGAETQYF
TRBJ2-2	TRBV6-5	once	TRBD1	TGTGCCAGTGCGATACAGGGGGTAAACACCGGGGAGCTGTTTTTT	CASAIQGVNTGELFF
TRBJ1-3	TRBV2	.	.	TGTGCCACCGCAGGGGAGGGAAGGTCTGGAAACACCATATATTTT	CATAGEGRSGNTIYF
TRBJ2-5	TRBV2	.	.	TGTGCCAGCAGCACTTTTGACCAGTACTTC	CASSTFDQYF
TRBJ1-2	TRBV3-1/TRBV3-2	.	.	TGTGCCAGCAGCCAAGATGGAGACAGCTATGGCTACACCTTC	CASSQDGDSYGYTF
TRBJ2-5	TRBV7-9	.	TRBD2	TGTGCCAGCAGCCGGACTAGCGGGGCGGAGACCCAGTACTTC	CASSRTSGAETQYF
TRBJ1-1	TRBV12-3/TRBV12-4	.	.	TGTGCCAGCAGTTTGACGGGGAACACTGAAGCTTTCTTT	CASSLTGNTEAFF
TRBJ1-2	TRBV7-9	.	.	TGTGCCAGCAGCCCTGGTGAGAACCGGGGCTACACCTTC	CASSPGENRGYTF
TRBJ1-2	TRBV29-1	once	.	TGCAGCGTTGCCGGGTTACGAAAAAACTATGGCTACACCTTC	CSVAGLRKNYGYTF
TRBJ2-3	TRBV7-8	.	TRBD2	TGTGCCAGCAGCTTACGCGGGGGTTGGACAGATACGCAGTATTTT	CASSLRGGWTDTQYF
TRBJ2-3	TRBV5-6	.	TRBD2	TGTGCCAGCAGCTTAAGAGGGACTAGCGTTGGCACAGATACGCAGTATTTT	CASSLRGTSVGTDTQYF
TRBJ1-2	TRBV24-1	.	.	TGTGCCACCAGTGAGGACACTAACTATGGCTACACCTTC	CATSEDTNYGYTF
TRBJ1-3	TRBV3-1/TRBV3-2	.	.	TGTGCCAGCAGCCAAGATAGTCGGGGATTATTGGGAAACACCATATATTTT	CASSQDSRGLLGNTIYF